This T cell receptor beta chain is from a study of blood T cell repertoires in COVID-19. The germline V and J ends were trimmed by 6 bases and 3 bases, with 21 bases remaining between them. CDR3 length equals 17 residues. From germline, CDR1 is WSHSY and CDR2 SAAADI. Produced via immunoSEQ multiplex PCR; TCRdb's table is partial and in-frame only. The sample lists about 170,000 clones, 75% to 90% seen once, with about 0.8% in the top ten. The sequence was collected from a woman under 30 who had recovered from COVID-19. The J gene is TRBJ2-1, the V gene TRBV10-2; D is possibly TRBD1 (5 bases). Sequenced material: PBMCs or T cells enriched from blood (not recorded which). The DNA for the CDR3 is TGCGCCAGCAGACCAACCGGATGGGGCCACGGCTACAATGAGCAGTTCTTC. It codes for CASRPTGWGHGYNEQFF.